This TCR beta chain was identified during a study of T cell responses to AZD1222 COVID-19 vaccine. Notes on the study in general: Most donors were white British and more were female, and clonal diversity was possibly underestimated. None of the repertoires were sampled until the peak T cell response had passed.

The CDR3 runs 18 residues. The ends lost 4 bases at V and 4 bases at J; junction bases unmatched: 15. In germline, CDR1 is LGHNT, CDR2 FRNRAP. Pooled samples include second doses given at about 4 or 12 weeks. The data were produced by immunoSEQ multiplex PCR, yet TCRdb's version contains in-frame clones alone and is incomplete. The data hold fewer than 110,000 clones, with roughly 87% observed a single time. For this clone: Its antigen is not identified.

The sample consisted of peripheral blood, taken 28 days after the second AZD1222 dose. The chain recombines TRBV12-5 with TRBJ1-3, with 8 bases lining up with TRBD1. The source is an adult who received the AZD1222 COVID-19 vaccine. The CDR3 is CASGSPRTGTNPGNTIYF. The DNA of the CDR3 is TGTGCTAGTGGTTCCCCCCGGACAGGGACTAACCCCGGAAACACCATATATTTT.